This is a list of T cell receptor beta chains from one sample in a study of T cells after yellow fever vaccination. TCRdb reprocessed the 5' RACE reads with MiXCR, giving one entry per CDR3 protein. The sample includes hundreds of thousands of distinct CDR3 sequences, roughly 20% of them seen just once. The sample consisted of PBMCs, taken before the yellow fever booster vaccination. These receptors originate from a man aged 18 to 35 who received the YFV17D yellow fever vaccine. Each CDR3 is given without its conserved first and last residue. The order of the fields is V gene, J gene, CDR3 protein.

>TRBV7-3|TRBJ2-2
ASSPRLAGELF
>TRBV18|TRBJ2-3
ASSRTESTDTQY
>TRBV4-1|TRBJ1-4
ASSQGNRPEGEKLF
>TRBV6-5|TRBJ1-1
ASSGRGLNTEAF
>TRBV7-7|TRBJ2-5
ASSHNGGLAGQETQY
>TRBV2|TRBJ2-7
ASSESQGEY
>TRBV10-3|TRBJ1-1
AIREGAEAF
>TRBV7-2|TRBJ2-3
ASSPGQGFQTQY
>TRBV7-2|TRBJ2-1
ASSRTGQYEQF
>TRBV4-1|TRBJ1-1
ASSPRQGVRTTEMNTEAF
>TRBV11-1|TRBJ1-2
ASSADPQGGYT